This T cell receptor beta chain derives from a study of blood T cells in healthy people across ages. Trimming cost V 6 bases and J 2 bases; bases outside gene matches: 10. CDR1 and CDR2 (germline): WNHNN, SYGVQD (reference sequence). CDR3 length: 16 amino acids. Through a sample-barcoded 5' primer and a J-beta primer mix, a second PCR was run for roughly 6 to 12 cycles. Each CDR3 protein is one row after TCRdb ran MiXCR on the 5' RACE reads. Altogether about 930,000 distinct CDR3 sequences are present, 25% to 35% being singletons, with the ten largest covering 10%. These data also formed part of another study, on T cells of mothers and their children.

This TCR came from a woman aged 40 to 50 in good health. The V call is TRBV10-1, the J call TRBJ2-7, with TRBD1 identical over 10 bases. Input material: blood. This CDR3 reads CASSAPGQGIPYEQYF. CDR3 nucleotides: TGCGCCAGCAGCGCACCGGGACAGGGGATACCCTACGAGCAGTACTTC.